This T cell receptor beta chain was captured by sequencing in a study of T cell clonotyping in hematopoietic cell transplantation. Study in general: Cytoreduction preceded collection of pretransplant recipient samples.

The method was immunoSEQ multiplex PCR; TCRdb's version includes in-frame clones alone and lacks a portion of them. The sample includes roughly 20,000 clones, roughly nine tenths seen only once; the top ten take approximately 4%. Study-wide results and caveats: Recipient TCR diversity dropped after transplant; expanded clonotypes rose from day 30 to 180.

CDR3 length: 13 amino acids. CDR1 is SGHTA and CDR2 is FQGTGA in the germline V gene. Trimming stripped 5 bases from V and 3 bases from J, with 10 bases between. The time point here: recipient sample about 28 days before transplant, after cytoreduction. Of note for this clone: Its antigen remains unidentified.

This chain joins TRBV7-3 and TRBJ1-2, with D possibly being TRBD1 (6 bases). The sequence derives from a man aged 18 to 35 with biphenotypic leukemia. Some clones in this sample may be carry-over from other donors' samples. Specimen: peripheral blood mononuclear cells, collected before stem cell transplant. The CDR3 loop reads CASSQGFDYGYTF. The CDR3 DNA is TGTGCCAGCAGCCAGGGGTTCGACTATGGCTACACCTTC.